The present T cell receptor (beta chain) was sequenced within a study of CD4 T cell repertoires in COVID-19. Study-level background: CFSE-low cells expanded nine to eleven days with IL-2, then restimulated with other coronavirus spikes.

The data were produced by immunoSEQ multiplex PCR, yet TCRdb's version contains in-frame clones alone and is incomplete. The data contain tens of thousands of clones, 80% to 90% of them singletons. Germline V lookup: CDR1 KGHSH, CDR2 LQKENI. V lost 2 bases to trimming and J lost 1 base; unmatched junction nucleotides: 11. This CDR3 comprises 18 residues. Regarding this clone: Antigen specificity is unknown.

Study observations and caveats: In SARS-CoV and/or HKU1 spike cultures, between roughly 7 and 25% of SARS-CoV-2 clonotypes reappeared. Suggested intraclonal diversification: top SARS-CoV-2-reactive clonotypes appeared in two or three memory subsets.

No culture step preceded sequencing of the ex vivo isolated memory T cells. The V and J genes are TRBV18 and TRBJ1-2; 9 bases are shared with TRBD1. The input for sequencing was central memory CD4+ T cells from blood, taken before the COVID-19 pandemic. This clonotype was sampled from a human donor who had COVID-19. The CDR3 DNA reads TGTGCCAGCTCACCATCTATACCGGGACAGGGAGTTAACTATGGCTACACCTTC. Protein product: CASSPSIPGQGVNYGYTF.